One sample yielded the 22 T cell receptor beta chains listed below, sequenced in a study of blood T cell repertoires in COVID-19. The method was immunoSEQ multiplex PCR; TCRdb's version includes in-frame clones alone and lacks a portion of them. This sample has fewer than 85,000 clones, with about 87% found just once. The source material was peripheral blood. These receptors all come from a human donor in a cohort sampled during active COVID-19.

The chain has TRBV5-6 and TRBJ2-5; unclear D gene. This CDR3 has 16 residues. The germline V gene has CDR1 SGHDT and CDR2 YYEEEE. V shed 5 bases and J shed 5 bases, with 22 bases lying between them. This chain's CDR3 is CASRNWIALETETQYF. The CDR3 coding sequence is TGTGCCAGCAGAAACTGGATAGCCTTGGAAACGGAGACCCAGTACTTC.

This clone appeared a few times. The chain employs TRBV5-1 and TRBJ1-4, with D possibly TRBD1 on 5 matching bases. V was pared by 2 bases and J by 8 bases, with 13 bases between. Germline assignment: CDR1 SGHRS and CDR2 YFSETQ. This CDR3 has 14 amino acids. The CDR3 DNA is TGCGCCAGCAGCTTATCGGGGGAGGGCGAAAAACTGTTTTTT. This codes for CASSLSGEGEKLFF.

The DNA of the CDR3 is TGTGCCAGCAGCTCACGCCCCAGTGGGGGGGGTGGCGGCTATGGCTACACCTTC. Amino acid sequence: CASSSRPSGGGGGYGYTF. The chain couples TRBV7-2 to TRBJ1-2, with D possibly TRBD1 on 5 matching bases. Germline-derived CDR1 and CDR2 are SGHTA and FQGNSA. This CDR3 has 18 amino acids. V shed 4 bases and J shed 4 bases, with 25 bases lying between them.

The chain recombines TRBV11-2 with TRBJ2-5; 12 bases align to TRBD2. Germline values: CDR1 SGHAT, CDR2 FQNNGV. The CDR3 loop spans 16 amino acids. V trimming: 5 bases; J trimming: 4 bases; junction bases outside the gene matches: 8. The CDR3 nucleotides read TGTGCCAGCAGCCAATCTCGGACTAGCGGGGCAGAGACCCAGTACTTC. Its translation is CASSQSRTSGAETQYF.

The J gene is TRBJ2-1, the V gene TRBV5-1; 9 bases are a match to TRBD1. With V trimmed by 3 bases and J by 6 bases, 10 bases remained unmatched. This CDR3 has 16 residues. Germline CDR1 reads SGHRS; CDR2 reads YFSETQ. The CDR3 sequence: CASSYSRDRVPNEQFF. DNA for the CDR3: TGCGCCAGCAGCTACTCCCGGGACAGGGTCCCCAATGAGCAGTTCTTC.

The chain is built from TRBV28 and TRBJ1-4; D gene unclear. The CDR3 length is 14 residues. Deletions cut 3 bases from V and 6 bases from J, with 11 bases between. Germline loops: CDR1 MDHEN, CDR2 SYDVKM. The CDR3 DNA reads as TGTGCCAGCAGTTTGGAGGCGATGCATGAAAAACTGTTTTTT. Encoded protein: CASSLEAMHEKLFF.

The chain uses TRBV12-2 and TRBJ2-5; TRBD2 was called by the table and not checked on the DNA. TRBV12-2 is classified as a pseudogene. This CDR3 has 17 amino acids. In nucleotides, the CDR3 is TGTGCAAGTCGCTTAGCGGGCCGCGGGAGGGCGGAAGAGACCCAGTACTTC. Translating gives CASRLAGRGRAEETQYF.

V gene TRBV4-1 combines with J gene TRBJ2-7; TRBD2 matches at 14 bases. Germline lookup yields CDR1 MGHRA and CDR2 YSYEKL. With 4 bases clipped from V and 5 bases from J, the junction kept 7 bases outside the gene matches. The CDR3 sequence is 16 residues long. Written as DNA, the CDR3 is TGCGCCAGCAGCCTTACCGGGACTAGCGGGAGTCACGAGCAGTACTTC. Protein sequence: CASSLTGTSGSHEQYF.

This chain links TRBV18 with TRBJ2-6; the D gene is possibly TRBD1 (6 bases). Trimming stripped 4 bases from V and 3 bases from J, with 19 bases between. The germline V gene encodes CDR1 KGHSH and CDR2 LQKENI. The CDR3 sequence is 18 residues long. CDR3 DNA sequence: TGTGCCAGCTCACAGTCCGGGACACTTTCTTTTGGGGCCAACGTCCTGACTTTC. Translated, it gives CASSQSGTLSFGANVLTF.

The chain's CDR3 is CASSLTATQNIQYF. The CDR3 DNA sequence: TGTGCCAGCAGCCTGACTGCCACCCAAAACATTCAGTACTTC. The rearrangement uses TRBV7-2 and TRBJ2-4; D not resolved. Trimming took 5 bases from V and 5 from J, leaving 13 bases between them. The V gene's germline CDR1 is SGHTA and CDR2 FQGNSA. The CDR3 consists of 14 residues.

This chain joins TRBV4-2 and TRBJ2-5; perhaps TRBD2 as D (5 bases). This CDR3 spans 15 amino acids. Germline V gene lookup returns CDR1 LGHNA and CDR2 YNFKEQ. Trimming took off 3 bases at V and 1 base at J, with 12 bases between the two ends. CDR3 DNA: TGTGCCAGCAGCCACGGACTTAAAGCCCAAGAGACCCAGTACTTC. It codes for CASSHGLKAQETQYF.

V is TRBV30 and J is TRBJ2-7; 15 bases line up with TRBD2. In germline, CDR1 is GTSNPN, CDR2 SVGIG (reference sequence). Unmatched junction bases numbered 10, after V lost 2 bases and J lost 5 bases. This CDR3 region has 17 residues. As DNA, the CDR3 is TGTGCCTGGAGTTCAGGACTAGCGGGAGGGCTTTTAGACGAGCAGTACTTC. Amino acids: CAWSSGLAGGLLDEQYF.

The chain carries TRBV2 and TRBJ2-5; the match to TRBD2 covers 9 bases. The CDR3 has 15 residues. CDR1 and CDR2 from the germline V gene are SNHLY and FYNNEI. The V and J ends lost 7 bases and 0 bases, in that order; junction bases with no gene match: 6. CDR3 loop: CASTPTSGNQETQYF. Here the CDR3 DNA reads TGTGCCAGCACCCCGACTAGCGGTAACCAAGAGACCCAGTACTTC.

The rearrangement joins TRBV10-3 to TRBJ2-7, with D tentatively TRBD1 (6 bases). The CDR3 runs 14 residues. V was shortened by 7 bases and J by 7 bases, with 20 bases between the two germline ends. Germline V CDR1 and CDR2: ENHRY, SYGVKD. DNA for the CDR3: TGTGCCATCATGAAATCGGACAGCCCTACAGAGCAGTACTTC. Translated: CAIMKSDSPTEQYF.

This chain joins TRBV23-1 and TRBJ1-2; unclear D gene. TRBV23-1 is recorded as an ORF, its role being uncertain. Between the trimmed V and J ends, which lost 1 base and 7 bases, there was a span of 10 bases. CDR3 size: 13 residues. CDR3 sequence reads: CASSQWGAGGYTF. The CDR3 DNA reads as TGCGCCAGCAGTCAATGGGGAGCCGGTGGCTACACCTTC.

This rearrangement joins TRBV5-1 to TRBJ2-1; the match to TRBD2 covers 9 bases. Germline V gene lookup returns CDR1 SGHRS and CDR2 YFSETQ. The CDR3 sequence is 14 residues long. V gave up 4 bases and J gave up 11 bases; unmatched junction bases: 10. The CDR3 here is CASSPSGTEGKQFF. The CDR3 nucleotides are TGCGCCAGCAGCCCTAGCGGGACGGAGGGGAAGCAGTTCTTC.

CDR3 DNA sequence: TGTGCCAGCTCAGCGCCAGCCTCAGGCCAAGAGACCCAGTACTTC. Encoded protein: CASSAPASGQETQYF. The gene calls are TRBV18 and TRBJ2-5; D is uncertain. The V and J ends lost 5 bases and 1 base respectively, with 14 bases between them. Germline lookup yields CDR1 KGHSH and CDR2 LQKENI. The CDR3 spans 15 residues.

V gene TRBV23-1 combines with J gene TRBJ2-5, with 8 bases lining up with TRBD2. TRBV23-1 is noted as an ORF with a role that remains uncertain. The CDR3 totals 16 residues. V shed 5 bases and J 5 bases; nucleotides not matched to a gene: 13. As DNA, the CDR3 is TGCGCCAGCAGTTCAGAAGCGGGAGAGTTTTTTGAGACCCAGTACTTC. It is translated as CASSSEAGEFFETQYF.

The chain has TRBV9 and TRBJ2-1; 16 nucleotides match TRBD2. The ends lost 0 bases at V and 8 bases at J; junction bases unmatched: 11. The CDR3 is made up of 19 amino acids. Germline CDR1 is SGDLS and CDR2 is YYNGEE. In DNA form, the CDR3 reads TGTGCCAGCAGCGTAGATGTCAGGGGACTAGCGGGAGGGGTGGATGAGCAGTTCTTC. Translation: CASSVDVRGLAGGVDEQFF.

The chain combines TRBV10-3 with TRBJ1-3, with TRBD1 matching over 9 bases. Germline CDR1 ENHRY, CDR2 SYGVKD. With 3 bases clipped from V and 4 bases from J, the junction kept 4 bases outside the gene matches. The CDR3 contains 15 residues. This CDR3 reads CAISEGTGRGNTIYF. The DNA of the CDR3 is TGTGCCATCAGTGAAGGGACAGGGCGAGGAAACACCATATATTTT.

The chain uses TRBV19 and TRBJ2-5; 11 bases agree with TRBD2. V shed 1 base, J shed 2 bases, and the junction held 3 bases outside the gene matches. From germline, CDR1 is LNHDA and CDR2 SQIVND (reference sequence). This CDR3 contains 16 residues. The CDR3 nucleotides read TGTGCCAGTAGTATAGGACTAGCGGGAACTCAAGAGACCCAGTACTTC. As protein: CASSIGLAGTQETQYF.

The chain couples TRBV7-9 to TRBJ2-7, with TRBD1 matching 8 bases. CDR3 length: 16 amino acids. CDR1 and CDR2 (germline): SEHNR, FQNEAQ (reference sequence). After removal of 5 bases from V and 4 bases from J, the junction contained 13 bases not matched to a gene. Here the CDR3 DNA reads TGTGCCAGCAGCCATGGAGGACAGGGTGGGAGGTACGAGCAGTACTTC. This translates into CASSHGGQGGRYEQYF.